The 27 T cell receptor beta chains below all came from one sample that was sequenced in a study of shared clonotypes between healthy human individuals. Measured with immunoSEQ multiplex PCR; TCRdb has only the in-frame clones, and not every one. The table lists around 610,000 clones, approximately 96% of them singletons. Naive CD8 isolation took CD45RO-negative cells positively selected for CCR7 and excluded terminally differentiated effector memory CD45RA+ cells. Sequenced material: naive CD8+ T cells sorted from blood. Every receptor here comes from a woman under 40 in good health.

V gene TRBV9 combines with J gene TRBJ2-1; TRBD2 agrees at 11 bases. The CDR3 length is 15 residues. The ends lost 3 bases at V and 8 bases at J; junction bases unmatched: 7. The germline CDR1 and CDR2 sequences are SGDLS and YYNGEE. CDR3: CASSGSGGGMHEQFF. CDR3 coding DNA: TGTGCCAGCAGCGGTAGCGGGGGGGGAATGCATGAGCAGTTCTTC.

In regard to this clone: Mismatch with germline at one junction end may stem from a read error. The V call is TRBV4-1, the J call TRBJ2-7; 7 positions match TRBD2. Germline V gene sequence: CDR1 MGHRA, CDR2 YSYEKL. The CDR3 length is 15 residues. The DNA for the CDR3 is TGCGCCAGCGGCCCCGATGCGGGGGAATCCTACGGGCAGTACTTC. This sequence encodes CASGPDAGESYGQYF.

J is TRBJ2-7 and V is TRBV4-2; a weak D match, TRBD2 (6 bases). Deletions cut 3 bases from V and 5 bases from J, with 17 bases between. CDR1 is LGHNA, CDR2 YNFKEQ, per germline. This CDR3 has 15 amino acids. As DNA, the CDR3 is TGTGCCAGCAGCCAGCCAATCGGGAGAGACAACGAGCAGTACTTC. Residues: CASSQPIGRDNEQYF.

The genes are TRBV19 and TRBJ1-1; the match to TRBD1 covers 8 bases. Germline V gene data show CDR1 as LNHDA and CDR2 as SQIVND (reference sequence). V was clipped by 7 bases and J by 6 bases; unmatched bases: 10. This CDR3 is 14 amino acids long. This chain's CDR3 is CASKDEGQVPEAFF. The CDR3, as DNA: TGTGCCAGTAAGGACGAGGGACAGGTTCCTGAAGCTTTCTTT. Full variable domain (outside the CDR3, taken from reference TRBV19 and TRBJ1-1): DGGITQSPKYLFRKEGQNVTLSCEQNLNHDAMYWYRQDPGQGLRLIYYSQIVNDFQKGDIAEGYSVSREKKESFPLTVTSAQKNPTAFYLCASKDEGQVPEAFFGQGTRLTVV.

The chain is built from TRBV28 and TRBJ2-5; tentative D call: TRBD1 (5 bases). This CDR3 is built from 11 residues. CDR1 and CDR2 (germline): MDHEN, SYDVKM. The ends were cut back, 10 bases at V and 5 bases at J, with 11 bases in the middle. For the CDR3, the DNA is TGTGCCATCAGGGTACAGGAGACCCAGTACTTC. Translated: CAIRVQETQYF.

The chain links TRBV7-8 to TRBJ2-7; 9 bases line up with TRBD2. Trimming cost V 2 bases and J 2 bases; bases outside gene matches: 7. Germline CDR1 and CDR2: SGHVS and FQNEAQ. The CDR3 is made up of 16 amino acids. DNA for the CDR3: TGTGCCAGCAGCTTACCAGCGGGAGGCAAACCCTACGAGCAGTACTTC. It translates to CASSLPAGGKPYEQYF.

This clone was seen a single time. The chain is built from TRBV28 and TRBJ1-2, with no clear D. The V and J ends lost 5 bases and 6 bases respectively, with 16 bases between them. Germline CDR1 and CDR2: MDHEN and SYDVKM. The CDR3 runs 14 residues. CDR3 bases: TGTGCCAGCAGTACGCCCGGGGAGGGCCATGGCTACACCTTC. Translating gives CASSTPGEGHGYTF.

The V call is TRBV4-1, the J call TRBJ1-2; no clear D gene. V shed 3 bases and J shed 0 bases, with 8 bases lying between them. The CDR3 has 14 amino acids. Germline CDR1 is MGHRA and CDR2 is YSYEKL. The DNA of the CDR3 is TGCGCCAGCAGCCATTCTTCGTCTAACTATGGCTACACCTTC. Its protein is CASSHSSSNYGYTF.

The chain uses TRBV30 and TRBJ2-3; 8 nucleotides align to TRBD2. In germline, CDR1 is GTSNPN, CDR2 SVGIG (reference sequence). V gave up 1 base and J gave up 2 bases; unmatched junction bases: 17. The CDR3 covers 19 residues. CDR3 amino acids: CAWSGLLAEVSHVTDTQYF. For the CDR3, the DNA is TGTGCCTGGAGTGGCCTACTAGCGGAAGTTTCTCATGTCACAGATACGCAGTATTTT. Looking up the rest from reference TRBV30 and TRBJ2-3 gives the full variable domain: SQTIHQWPATLVQPVGSPLSLECTVEGTSNPNLYWYRQAAGRGLQLLFYSVGIGQISSEVPQNLSASRPQDRQFILSSKKLLLSDSGFYLCAWSGLLAEVSHVTDTQYFGPGTRLTVL.

V gene TRBV6-5 combines with J gene TRBJ2-1; a possible D gene is TRBD2 (6 bases). This CDR3 has 13 residues. V lost 4 bases, J lost 7 bases, and 11 bases lay in between. Germline V gene data show CDR1 as MNHEY and CDR2 as SVGAGI. DNA of the CDR3: TGTGCCAGCAGTTCCTCCGGGGGAAATGAGCAGTTCTTC. Translation gives CASSSSGGNEQFF.

The gene calls are TRBV7-2 and TRBJ2-7; D may be TRBD1 (6 bases). The CDR3 consists of 15 residues. The V gene's germline CDR1 is SGHTA and CDR2 FQGNSA. V was cut by 6 bases and J by 3 bases, with 18 bases left in between. As DNA, the CDR3 is TGTGCCAGCAGTCCCCGCCCCGACAGGAACTACGAGCAGTACTTC. Amino acid sequence: CASSPRPDRNYEQYF.

V is TRBV11-2 and J is TRBJ2-7, with 7 bases identical to TRBD1. The germline gives CDR1 SGHAT, CDR2 FQNNGV. The junction had 12 bases not matched to a gene; V was cut back by 1 base and J by 0 bases. The CDR3 covers 18 residues. The CDR3 DNA sequence: TGTGCCAGCAGCTTAGCCTACGCCGGGACAGCACTCTCCTACGAGCAGTACTTC. It encodes CASSLAYAGTALSYEQYF.

The chain couples TRBV13 to TRBJ2-2; 12 bases map to TRBD2. After removal of 4 bases from V and 5 bases from J, the junction contained 5 bases not matched to a gene. The germline V gene encodes CDR1 PRHDT and CDR2 FYEKMQ (reference sequence). The CDR3 loop spans 16 amino acids. The CDR3, as DNA: TGTGCCAGCAGCTCCCGACTAGCGGGGGATACCGGGGAGCTGTTTTTT. The encoded protein is CASSSRLAGDTGELFF.

V is TRBV27 and J is TRBJ2-7; D ambiguous. This CDR3 has 12 residues. The V end was cut by 1 base, the J end by 6 bases, with 7 bases between. Germline assignment: CDR1 MNHEY and CDR2 SMNVEV (reference sequence). DNA of the CDR3: TGTGCCAGCAGTTTATTCAGAGGCGAGCAGTACTTC. This encodes CASSLFRGEQYF.

The chain has TRBV5-1 and TRBJ1-5; D not resolved. The CDR3 runs 13 residues. The germline gives CDR1 SGHRS, CDR2 YFSETQ. V was cut by 5 bases and J by 0 bases, with 6 bases left in between. For the CDR3, the DNA is TGCGCCAGCAGTTTTGGTAGCAATCAGCCCCAGCATTTT. Translating it yields CASSFGSNQPQHF.

This chain connects TRBV28 to TRBJ1-6; 8 bases match TRBD1. This CDR3 comprises 16 residues. After removal of 6 bases from V and 7 bases from J, the junction contained 11 bases not matched to a gene. Germline V gene sequence: CDR1 MDHEN, CDR2 SYDVKM. CDR3 loop: CASRSTGVSPNSPLHF. CDR3 in DNA: TGTGCCAGCAGGTCGACAGGGGTGAGCCCCAATTCACCCCTCCACTTT.

The chain combines TRBV7-9 with TRBJ2-1; 8 bases are shared with TRBD1. Germline assignment: CDR1 SEHNR and CDR2 FQNEAQ (reference sequence). Germline trimming cut 4 bases from V and 12 bases from J; bases unmatched to any gene: 5. The CDR3 has 12 residues. CDR3 sequence reads: CASSSDRGWQFF. Here the CDR3 DNA reads TGTGCCAGCAGCTCCGACAGGGGTTGGCAGTTCTTC.

This clone appeared once. The chain recombines TRBV28 with TRBJ2-1; 10 nucleotides line up with TRBD2. J lost 12 bases, V lost 1 base, and 15 bases had no gene match. Germline V lookup: CDR1 MDHEN, CDR2 SYDVKM. The CDR3 spans 17 residues. The CDR3 protein is CASSLFRLAGAPGRQFF. CDR3 nucleotide sequence: TGTGCCAGCAGTTTATTTCGGCTAGCGGGAGCCCCGGGTAGGCAGTTCTTC. Supplemented by reference TRBV28 and TRBJ2-1, the full variable domain reads DVKVTQSSRYLVKRTGEKVFLECVQDMDHENMFWYRQDPGLGLRLIYFSYDVKMKEKGDIPEGYSVSREKKERFSLILESASTNQTSMYLCASSLFRLAGAPGRQFFGPGTRLTVL.

The rearrangement uses TRBV13 and TRBJ2-1; 7 nucleotides align to TRBD1. Germline CDR1 reads PRHDT; CDR2 reads FYEKMQ (reference sequence). This CDR3 contains 15 residues. Germline trimming cut 4 bases from V and 5 bases from J; bases unmatched to any gene: 8. The CDR3 region has the DNA TGTGCCAGCAGCTCCACCGGGACAGTAAACAATGAGCAGTTCTTC. Protein sequence: CASSSTGTVNNEQFF. The full variable domain, rest sourced from reference TRBV13 and TRBJ2-1, is AAGVIQSPRHLIKEKRETATLKCYPIPRHDTVYWYQQGPGQDPQFLISFYEKMQSDKGSIPDRFSAQQFSDYHSELNMSSLELGDSALYFCASSSTGTVNNEQFFGPGTRLTVL.

This chain uses TRBV11-2 with TRBJ2-7; no clear D gene. The V gene's germline CDR1 is SGHAT and CDR2 FQNNGV. The CDR3 is 14 amino acids. Trimming cost V 1 base and J 1 base, with 8 bases left between them. DNA of the CDR3: TGTGCCAGCAGCTTAGTCTCGGGTTCCTACGAGCAGTACTTC. Translating gives CASSLVSGSYEQYF.

The J gene is TRBJ2-1, the V gene TRBV11-2; 13 nucleotides align to TRBD2. This CDR3 is built from 14 residues. V was clipped by 5 bases and J by 10 bases; unmatched bases: 5. Germline V gene data show CDR1 as SGHAT and CDR2 as FQNNGV. This chain's CDR3 is CASSIKGLAGEQFF. CDR3 sequence (DNA): TGTGCCAGCAGCATCAAGGGACTAGCGGGAGAGCAGTTCTTC.

V is TRBV4-1 and J is TRBJ1-2; D remains ambiguous. CDR1 MGHRA and CDR2 YSYEKL come from the germline V gene. Trimming took 4 bases from V and 4 from J, leaving 10 bases between them. This CDR3 contains 13 residues. The CDR3 region is CASSPALTYGYTF. The CDR3 coding sequence is TGCGCCAGCAGCCCTGCCCTTACCTATGGCTACACCTTC.

This rearrangement joins TRBV6-1 to TRBJ2-7; no clear D. The V and J ends lost 6 bases and 3 bases respectively, with 6 bases between them. CDR1 MNHNS and CDR2 SASEGT come from the germline V gene. The CDR3 is made up of 11 amino acids. CDR3 nucleotides: TGTGCCAGCAGATTTAGCTACGAGCAGTACTTC. It codes for CASRFSYEQYF.

This clone came up a few times. The chain employs TRBV2 and TRBJ2-2, with no clear D. The V gene's germline CDR1 is SNHLY and CDR2 FYNNEI. The CDR3 has 14 amino acids. V dropped 7 bases and J dropped 0 bases, with 9 bases sitting between them. DNA for the CDR3: TGTGCCAGCACGACGGTCGCGAACACCGGGGAGCTGTTTTTT. The encoded protein is CASTTVANTGELFF.

The CDR3 DNA is TGCGCCAGCAGCCGGGCTCCGAACACTGAAGCTTTCTTT. Its translation is CASSRAPNTEAFF. J is TRBJ1-1 and V is TRBV4-1; D remains unclear. The CDR3 is made up of 13 amino acids. V lost 4 bases, J lost 1 base, and 7 bases lay in between. The germline V gene encodes CDR1 MGHRA and CDR2 YSYEKL.

The chain uses TRBV29-1 and TRBJ2-7; weak D call: TRBD1 (5 bases). Trimming stripped 4 bases from V and 5 bases from J, with 12 bases between. CDR1 and CDR2 from the germline V gene are SQVTM and ANQGSEA. CDR3 size: 12 residues. The CDR3 is CSVVAGLDEQYF. CDR3 sequence (DNA): TGCAGCGTTGTGGCAGGGCTGGACGAGCAGTACTTC.

The rearrangement links TRBV5-8 to TRBJ2-7; 9 nucleotides match TRBD1. The CDR3 runs 16 residues. CDR1 and CDR2 (germline): SGHTS, YDEGEE. V shed 3 bases and J 6 bases; nucleotides not matched to a gene: 13. The CDR3 spells CASSYHLGQGRGEQYF. For the CDR3, the DNA is TGTGCCAGCAGCTATCATTTGGGACAGGGACGAGGCGAGCAGTACTTC. The full variable domain, rest sourced from reference TRBV5-8 and TRBJ2-7, is EAGVTQSPTHLIKTRGQQATLRCSPISGHTSVYWYQQALGLGLQFLLWYDEGEERNRGNFPPRFSGRQFPNYSSELNVNALELEDSALYLCASSYHLGQGRGEQYFGPGTRLTVT.